This T cell receptor beta chain was observed in a study of early T cells in non-severe SARS-CoV-2 infection. Study at large: Sequenced material consisted of bulk RNA (from unsorted whole blood), and chains were unpaired. Whole-study findings and limits: Lookups in VDJdb leaned toward anti-spike CD8 responses and missed private and CD4 specificities.

With respect to this clonotype: What it binds is not known. A much larger clone is a single base away; this may be a read error.

Per the germline V gene, CDR1 is SGHTS and CDR2 is YDEGEE. V lost 5 bases to trimming and J lost 2 bases; unmatched junction nucleotides: 19. The CDR3 loop spans 19 amino acids. Unique molecular identifiers were attached to individual cDNA molecules. Via MiXCR, TCRdb re-called the 5' RACE reads, giving one row per CDR3 protein. This table has 35,000 to 40,000 distinct CDR3 sequences, roughly 5% appearing once. Sequencing used whole blood. V and J are TRBV5-8 and TRBJ2-3, with 8 bases aligning to TRBD1. The sequence came from an adult who was a healthcare worker with PCR-confirmed SARS-CoV-2 infection or an uninfected control (not recorded which). CDR3 protein: CASRSDRVASGDHTDTQYF. For the CDR3, the DNA is TGTGCCAGCAGATCGGACAGGGTCGCCTCAGGGGACCACACAGATACGCAGTATTTT.